The rows below give T cell receptor beta chains drawn from one sample of a study of blood T cell repertoires in COVID-19. Assay used: immunoSEQ multiplex PCR; TCRdb lists only in-frame clones, some missing. The profile shows tens of thousands of clones, about nine tenths of them singletons. Material for sequencing was peripheral blood. The source of these receptors is a male donor with acute or convalescent COVID-19. Each CDR3 is given with its conserved first and last residue. The order of the fields is V gene, clone size, D gene, J gene, CDR3 protein, CDR3 DNA. A D gene is named only where the DNA matches it firmly. The listing skips clone size in some rows; elsewhere it reads once, few, many or a size class.

TRBV28	.	TRBD1	TRBJ1-1	CASSFYGQAEAFF	TGTGCCAGCAGTTTCTACGGACAGGCTGAAGCTTTCTTT
TRBV12-3/TRBV12-4	.	.	TRBJ1-4	CASQSWTGGFF	TGTGCCAGCCAGTCCTGGACGGGGGGGTTTTTT
TRBV9	.	.	TRBJ1-1	CASSFDPGGTEAFF	TGTGCCAGCAGCTTCGACCCCGGGGGCACTGAAGCTTTCTTT
TRBV10-3	.	TRBD1	TRBJ1-1	CAISTSTGTVGGEAFF	TGTGCCATCAGTACTTCGACAGGGACCGTGGGTGGTGAAGCTTTCTTT
TRBV19	.	.	TRBJ2-5	CASGRGRGAAETQYF	TGTGCCAGCGGGCGAGGCAGGGGGGCCGCGGAGACCCAGTACTTC
TRBV11-2	once	.	TRBJ2-1	CASSLGGPTPAGYNEQFF	TGTGCCAGCAGCTTAGGGGGGCCTACACCTGCCGGGTACAATGAGCAGTTCTTC
TRBV9	.	.	TRBJ1-2	CASSVSTSSNYGYTF	TGTGCCAGCAGCGTATCGACAAGCAGTAACTATGGCTACACCTTC
TRBV5-1	.	TRBD1	TRBJ2-6	CASSTTGYGANVLTF	TGCGCCAGCAGCACGACAGGGTATGGGGCCAACGTCCTGACTTTC
TRBV6-5	.	.	TRBJ1-6	CAGSYTKAGLNSPLHF	TGTGCCGGCAGTTACACAAAGGCAGGGTTAAATTCACCCCTCCACTTT
TRBV7-8	.	.	TRBJ1-6	CASSLGDGGLRRSPLHF	TGTGCCAGCAGCCTAGGTGATGGAGGTCTGCGGCGTTCACCCCTCCACTTT
TRBV19	.	.	TRBJ1-4	CASSILDEKLFF	TGTGCCAGTAGTATACTAGATGAAAAACTGTTTTTT
TRBV25-1	.	.	TRBJ2-5	CASTPGSTETQYF	TGTGCCAGCACACCGGGTTCCACAGAGACCCAGTACTTC
TRBV5-1	once	TRBD1	TRBJ2-7	CASSLGTIAGGDEQYF	TGCGCCAGCAGCTTGGGGACCATAGCAGGGGGCGACGAGCAGTACTTC
TRBV19	.	TRBD1	TRBJ1-4	CASSMNRDRDEKLFF	TGTGCCAGTAGTATGAACCGGGACAGGGATGAAAAACTGTTTTTT
TRBV6-5	.	TRBD2	TRBJ2-1	CASRLAGRNNEQFF	TGTGCCAGCAGGTTAGCGGGGAGAAACAATGAGCAGTTCTTC
TRBV19	.	TRBD1	TRBJ1-2	CASSIVPGQSGYGYTF	TGTGCCAGTAGTATAGTTCCGGGACAGTCGGGCTATGGCTACACCTTC
TRBV4-1	once	.	TRBJ2-3	CASSQVRTSTDTQYF	TGCGCCAGCAGCCAGGTGAGGACTAGCACAGATACGCAGTATTTT
TRBV14	.	.	TRBJ1-6	CASSLGGPHNSPLHF	TGTGCCAGCAGCCTAGGGGGTCCCCATAATTCACCCCTCCACTTT